This TCR beta chain was recovered during a study of blood T cell repertoires in COVID-19. About the research overall: Samples came from the United States, Italy and Spain, spanning acute and convalescent COVID-19. From T cells, B-cell-depleted T cells, or PBMCs came the material, which was cDNA or gDNA.

Produced via immunoSEQ multiplex PCR; TCRdb's table is partial and in-frame only. The sample consists of under 300,000 clones, less than 90% of them appearing once. This CDR3 is built from 15 residues. The trim removed 5 bases at V and 3 bases at J, leaving 6 bases unmatched. Germline V gives CDR1 ENHRY, CDR2 SYGVKD. V and J are TRBV10-3 and TRBJ2-3, with 9 positions matching TRBD2. This sequence was found in a woman in her 70s with COVID-19, enrolled during active disease. Sequenced material: peripheral blood. CDR3: CAISFSSGDTDTQYF. As DNA, the CDR3 is TGTGCCATCAGTTTCTCTAGCGGGGATACAGATACGCAGTATTTT.